These 8 T cell receptor beta chains originate from one sample sequenced in a study of tumor-infiltrating lymphocytes in primary liver carcinoma. Starting material of about 450 ng total RNA yielded TCR beta cDNA via a constant-region primer. Sequencing libraries for TCR beta derived from three nested multiplex PCR rounds that used slightly modified ARM-PCR. With TRBV1-TRBV30 forward primers and a C-beta reverse primer, the first two PCR rounds were run for approximately 9 cycles each. Via MiXCR, TCRdb re-called the multiplex PCR reads, giving one row per CDR3 protein. Here the sample spans over 75,000 distinct CDR3 sequences, approximately 72% being singletons. Joint extraction of RNA and DNA used roughly 19-31 mg of bulk tissue that was unsorted. Material: tumor-adjacent normal liver tissue. The receptor source for this set is a man aged 40-49 years with primary liver carcinoma and hepatitis B virus infection.

With regard to this clonotype: A read error may account for a junction end that differs from germline. The J gene is TRBJ2-3, the V gene TRBV5-6; 13 bases fit TRBD2. The germline gives CDR1 SGHDT, CDR2 YYEEEE. This CDR3 contains 15 residues. The CDR3 here is CASSRLAGGKDMQYF. CDR3 bases: TGTGCCAGCAGCCGACTAGCGGGAGGTAAAGATATGCAGTATTTT.

This clonotype came up many times. J is TRBJ2-3 and V is TRBV5-4; D perhaps matches TRBD2 (6 bases). The germline V and J ends were trimmed by 7 bases and 1 base, with 16 bases remaining between them. CDR1 is SGHNT and CDR2 is YYREEE in the germline V gene (reference sequence). The CDR3 is made up of 15 amino acids. The CDR3 here is CASAASSVRTDTQYF. The CDR3 region has the DNA TGTGCCAGCGCAGCCTCTAGCGTTCGCACAGATACGCAGTATTTT.

The CDR3 here is CATSDSDRGYEQYF. CDR3 bases: TGTGCCACCAGTGATTCTGACAGGGGATACGAGCAGTACTTC. The chain links TRBV24-1 to TRBJ2-7; TRBD1 agrees at 8 bases. With 2 bases clipped from V and 4 bases from J, the junction kept 3 bases outside the gene matches. CDR1 is KGHDR and CDR2 is SFDVKD in the germline V gene. This CDR3 comprises 14 residues.

Remarks on this clonotype: One junction end disagrees with the germline gene, perhaps due to a read error. CDR3 DNA sequence: TGTACAAGCAGCTTAGAGTTGGGCTCCTACGAGCAGAACTTC. Protein product: CTSSLELGSYEQNF. The rearrangement joins TRBV11-1 to TRBJ2-7, with D unclear. The CDR3 length is 14 residues. Germline values: CDR1 SGHAT, CDR2 FQDESV (reference sequence).

Regarding this clonotype: The final CDR3 position lacks the conserved phenylalanine or tryptophan, pointing to a likely read error. No DNA is shown, since the ends of the CDR3 on it are uncertain; the CDR3 is the one TCRdb lists. This chain joins TRBV11-2 and TRBJ2-5. The CDR3 adds up to 12 amino acids, both ends counted. Germline-derived CDR1 and CDR2 are SGHAT and FQNNGV. The CDR3: CASSLMGDTRYS.

This clonotype appeared once. This clone may be a read error of a much larger clone one base away. This chain joins TRBV28 and TRBJ1-1; unclear D gene. The CDR3 contains 14 residues. Germline CDR1 is MDHEN and CDR2 is SYDVKM. The CDR3 loop is CAGSYRNMGTEAFF. The CDR3 DNA reads as TGTGCCGGCAGTTATAGGAATATGGGAACTGAAGCTTTCTTT.

About this clonotype itself: Given the absence of the conserved phenylalanine or tryptophan at the CDR3 end, a read error is likely. V is TRBV11-2 and J is TRBJ1-2; tentatively, D is TRBD1 (5 bases). Germline V gives CDR1 SGHAT, CDR2 FQNNGV. CDR3 length: 14 amino acids. The CDR3 is CASSSQLGTDGYTL. The CDR3 bases are TGTGCCAGTAGCTCGCAATTAGGGACCGACGGCTACACCTTA.

Comment on this clonotype: This may arise from a read error, as a much more abundant clone is one base away. The chain carries TRBV12-3 or TRBV12-4 and TRBJ1-1; tentative D call: TRBD1 (6 bases). The CDR3 contains 14 residues. V was clipped by 5 bases and J by 4 bases, with 14 bases between them. The CDR3 reads CASSIRGIGTEAFF. The CDR3 nucleotides read TGTGCCAGCAGTATAAGGGGGATCGGCACTGAAGCTTTCTTT.